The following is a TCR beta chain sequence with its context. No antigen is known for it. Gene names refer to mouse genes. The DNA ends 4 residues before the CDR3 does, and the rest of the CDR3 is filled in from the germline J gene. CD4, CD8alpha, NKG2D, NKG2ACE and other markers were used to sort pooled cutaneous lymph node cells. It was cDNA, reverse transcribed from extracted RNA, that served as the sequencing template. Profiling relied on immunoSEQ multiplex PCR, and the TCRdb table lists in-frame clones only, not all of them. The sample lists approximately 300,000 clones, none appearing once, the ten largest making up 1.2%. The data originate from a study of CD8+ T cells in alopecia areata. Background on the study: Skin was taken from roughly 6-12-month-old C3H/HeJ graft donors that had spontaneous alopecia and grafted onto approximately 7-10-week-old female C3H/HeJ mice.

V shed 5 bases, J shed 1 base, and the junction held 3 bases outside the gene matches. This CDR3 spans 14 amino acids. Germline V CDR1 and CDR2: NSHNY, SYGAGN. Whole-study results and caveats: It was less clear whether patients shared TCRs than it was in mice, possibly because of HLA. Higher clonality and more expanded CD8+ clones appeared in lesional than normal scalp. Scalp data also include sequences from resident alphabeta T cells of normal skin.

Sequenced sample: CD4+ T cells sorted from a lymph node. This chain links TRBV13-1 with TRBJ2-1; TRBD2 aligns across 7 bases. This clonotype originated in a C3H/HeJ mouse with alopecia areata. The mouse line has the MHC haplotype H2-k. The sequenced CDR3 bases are TGTGCCAGCAGCGACTGGGAGAACTATGCT. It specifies CASSDWENYA. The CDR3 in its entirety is CASSDWENYAEQFF.